A selection of T cell receptor beta chains follows, all from one sample in a study of shared clonotypes between healthy human individuals. Method: immunoSEQ multiplex PCR; TCRdb's copy keeps in-frame clones and lacks some. The sample includes roughly 320,000 clones, around 87% of them seen just once. Material for sequencing was memory CD8+ T cells sorted from blood. The receptors come from a man between 18 and 35 years old in good health. Both conserved end residues are part of each CDR3. The order of the fields is clone size, J gene, D gene, V gene, CDR3 DNA, CDR3 protein. D genes are given only for firm matches. A row's size may be missing; if present it is once, few, many or a size class.

clone size: -; J gene: TRBJ1-4; D gene: -; V gene: TRBV6-1; CDR3 DNA: TGTGCCAGCAGTGAATGGCTCAGGGACGGGGATGAAAAACTGTTTTTT; CDR3 protein: CASSEWLRDGDEKLFF
clone size: -; J gene: TRBJ2-2; D gene: -; V gene: TRBV10-2; CDR3 DNA: TGCGCCAGCAGTGAGCCGCAGGAGTTGAACACCGGGGAGCTGTTTTTT; CDR3 protein: CASSEPQELNTGELFF
clone size: few; J gene: TRBJ2-5; D gene: -; V gene: TRBV6-5; CDR3 DNA: TGTGCCAGCAGTTACTCGAGGACAGCCCAAGAGACCCAGTACTTC; CDR3 protein: CASSYSRTAQETQYF
clone size: -; J gene: TRBJ2-7; D gene: TRBD1; V gene: TRBV27; CDR3 DNA: TGTGCCAGCAGTATCCAAACAGGGGACGAGCAGTACTTC; CDR3 protein: CASSIQTGDEQYF
clone size: -; J gene: TRBJ2-7; D gene: TRBD2; V gene: TRBV4-1; CDR3 DNA: TGCGCCAGCAGCCAAGTAGGGGGGCTAGCGGGAGAATACGAGCAGTACTTC; CDR3 protein: CASSQVGGLAGEYEQYF
clone size: few; J gene: TRBJ2-7; D gene: -; V gene: TRBV6-5; CDR3 DNA: TGTGCCAGCAGTTACGGAGCGCCTTCTACCTACGAGCAGTACTTC; CDR3 protein: CASSYGAPSTYEQYF
clone size: once; J gene: TRBJ1-1; D gene: -; V gene: TRBV4-3; CDR3 DNA: TGCGCCAGCAGCCAAGGCTCGCCGGTATCGAACACTGAAGCTTTCTTT; CDR3 protein: CASSQGSPVSNTEAFF
clone size: once; J gene: TRBJ2-1; D gene: -; V gene: TRBV15; CDR3 DNA: TGTGCCACCAGGGGTAGCTGGGGAAACAATGAGCAGTTCTTC; CDR3 protein: CATRGSWGNNEQFF
clone size: -; J gene: TRBJ2-2; D gene: TRBD1; V gene: TRBV7-8; CDR3 DNA: TGTGCCAGCAGCGAACAGACAGGGGGCACCGGGGAGCTGTTTTTT; CDR3 protein: CASSEQTGGTGELFF
clone size: -; J gene: TRBJ2-7; D gene: TRBD1; V gene: TRBV9; CDR3 DNA: TGTGCCAGCAGCGTTACGGACAGGGATTACGAGCAGTACTTC; CDR3 protein: CASSVTDRDYEQYF
clone size: once; J gene: TRBJ1-6; D gene: -; V gene: TRBV9; CDR3 DNA: TGTGCCAGCAGCGTAGAGGGGGACCCTAGCTATAATTCACCCCTCCACTTT; CDR3 protein: CASSVEGDPSYNSPLHF
clone size: -; J gene: TRBJ2-3; D gene: -; V gene: TRBV5-4; CDR3 DNA: TGTGCCAGCAGCTTTCTAATTTCTGGGGATACGCAGTATTTT; CDR3 protein: CASSFLISGDTQYF
clone size: -; J gene: TRBJ1-3; D gene: -; V gene: TRBV28; CDR3 DNA: TGTGCCAGCAGTTTAGAAGCAGTGAGTGTACTTGGAAACACCATATATTTT; CDR3 protein: CASSLEAVSVLGNTIYF
clone size: -; J gene: TRBJ2-1; D gene: TRBD1; V gene: TRBV7-9; CDR3 DNA: TGTGCCAGCACCCCCCGCGGGACAGGGTACAATGAGCAGTTCTTC; CDR3 protein: CASTPRGTGYNEQFF
clone size: -; J gene: TRBJ2-7; D gene: -; V gene: TRBV11-2; CDR3 DNA: TGTGCCAGCAGCCCAGGAGGGACACTGACTTGGCACGAGCAGTACTTC; CDR3 protein: CASSPGGTLTWHEQYF
clone size: few; J gene: TRBJ2-2; D gene: -; V gene: TRBV18; CDR3 DNA: TGTGCCAGCTCACCAGGACAGAACACCGGGGAGCTGTTTTTT; CDR3 protein: CASSPGQNTGELFF